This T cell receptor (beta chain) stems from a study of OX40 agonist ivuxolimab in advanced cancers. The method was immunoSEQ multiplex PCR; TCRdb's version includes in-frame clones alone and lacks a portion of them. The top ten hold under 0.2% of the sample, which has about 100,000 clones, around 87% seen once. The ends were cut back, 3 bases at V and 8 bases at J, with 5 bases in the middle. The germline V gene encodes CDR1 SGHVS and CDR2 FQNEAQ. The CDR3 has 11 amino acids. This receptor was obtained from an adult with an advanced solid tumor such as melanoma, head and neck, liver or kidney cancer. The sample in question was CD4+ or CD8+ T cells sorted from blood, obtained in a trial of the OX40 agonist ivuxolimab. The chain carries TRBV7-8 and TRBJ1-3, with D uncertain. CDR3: CASSLGDTIYF. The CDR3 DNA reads TGTGCCAGCAGCTTGGGAGACACCATATATTTT.